These 10 T cell receptor beta chains share one sample of origin, sequenced in a study of PD-1 blockade in classical Hodgkin lymphoma. Time point of the sample: cycle 4 day 1 (C4D1), after about 6 weeks of nivolumab. Every one of the patients relapsed after autologous stem cell transplantation (brentuximab vedotin exposure was variable). Sequencing was performed with immunoSEQ multiplex PCR; in TCRdb, only in-frame clones are kept and a portion is missing. The table has about 90,000 clones, about nine tenths seen once. The starting material was peripheral blood mononuclear cells (PBMCs), obtained before the fourth cycle of nivolumab. These receptors all come from a human donor with classical Hodgkin lymphoma.

This clone was seen a single time. The chain employs TRBV6-5 and TRBJ1-2; 7 nucleotides align to TRBD1. This CDR3 has 16 residues. The trim removed 6 bases at V and 4 bases at J, leaving 14 bases unmatched. Per germline, CDR1 MNHEY and CDR2 SVGAGI. The DNA for the CDR3 is TGTGCCAGCAGATACACCACCTTGACAGGGAGCTATGGCTACACCTTC. Protein product: CASRYTTLTGSYGYTF.

This sequence joins TRBV6-5 and TRBJ2-7; D is ambiguous. Germline values: CDR1 MNHEY, CDR2 SVGAGI. The CDR3 length is 15 residues. The V gene lost 4 bases and the J gene lost 4 bases, with 17 bases spanning the gap. The CDR3 DNA follows: TGTGCCAGCAGTTCTCCGGGTCCCCCTTCATACGAGCAGTACTTC. Residues: CASSSPGPPSYEQYF.

This chain uses TRBV6-1 with TRBJ1-2; possible D gene TRBD1, 5 bases. This CDR3 contains 14 residues. Germline lookup yields CDR1 MNHNS and CDR2 SASEGT. The V end lost 5 bases, the J end lost 0 bases, and 10 bases lay between the germline ends. The CDR3 protein is CASSLTGTNYGYTF. The CDR3 nucleotides are TGTGCCAGCAGTCTTACAGGCACTAACTATGGCTACACCTTC.

The gene calls are TRBV10-3 and TRBJ2-5; D is uncertain. The CDR3 length is 17 residues. Deletions cut 0 bases from V and 2 bases from J, with 16 bases between. CDR1 ENHRY and CDR2 SYGVKD come from the germline V gene. This CDR3 reads CAISESYLPLYQETQYF. DNA for the CDR3: TGTGCCATCAGTGAGTCGTATCTACCCCTGTATCAAGAGACCCAGTACTTC.

The V gene is TRBV12-2, the J gene TRBJ2-2; the listed D gene, TRBD1, was not tested against the DNA. TRBV12-2 is tagged as a pseudogene. This CDR3 has 18 amino acids. The CDR3 coding sequence is TGTGCAAGTCGCTTAGGGGACAGGGATGTTAAGAAGAGCGGGGAGCTGTTTTTT. Amino acids: CASRLGDRDVKKSGELFF.

CDR3 sequence (DNA): TGTGCCTGGAGTCCCGGGTGGGGAGGGCCCATGAACACTGAAGCTTTCTTT. This translates into CAWSPGWGGPMNTEAFF. The chain employs TRBV30 and TRBJ1-1; D gene ambiguous. V lost 2 bases and J 0 bases, leaving 19 bases between the germline ends. The CDR3 covers 17 residues. Per the germline V gene, CDR1 is GTSNPN and CDR2 is SVGIG (reference sequence).

This sequence joins TRBV7-8 and TRBJ1-2; possibly TRBD1 for D (5 bases). The CDR3 covers 15 residues. The germline V and J ends were trimmed by 1 base and 4 bases, with 13 bases remaining between them. Germline values: CDR1 SGHVS, CDR2 FQNEAQ. In DNA, the CDR3 is TGTGCCAGCAGCTTAGAACGCCAGGGCGGCTATGGCTACACCTTC. This encodes CASSLERQGGYGYTF.

About this clone itself: No conserved phenylalanine or tryptophan is present at the end of the CDR3, so a read error is the likely explanation. The DNA is omitted, as the CDR3 cannot be located on it reliably, and the CDR3 follows TCRdb's listing. V gene TRBV30 combines with J gene TRBJ2-3; TRBD2 is taken as the D call from the table, unchecked against the DNA. The germline CDR1 and CDR2 sequences are GTSNPN and SVGIG (reference sequence). The length of the CDR3 is 12 amino acids, counting both ends. CDR3 loop: CAWNSRGLARFV.

The chain couples TRBV27 to TRBJ2-1, with D perhaps TRBD1 (5 bases). The V gene lost 6 bases and the J gene lost 5 bases, with 20 bases spanning the gap. CDR1 and CDR2 from the germline V gene are MNHEY and SMNVEV (reference sequence). The CDR3 sequence is 16 residues long. In DNA, the CDR3 is TGTGCCAGCAGCCCCAGGGTGAGTCTCGGTCACAATGAGCAGTTCTTC. Translating gives CASSPRVSLGHNEQFF.

CDR3 in amino acids: CASSIGRGSTDTQYF. CDR3 DNA sequence: TGTGCCAGTAGTATAGGAAGGGGGAGCACAGATACGCAGTATTTT. The chain employs TRBV19 and TRBJ2-3; D possibly corresponds to TRBD1 (6 bases). The V and J ends lost 1 base and 0 bases respectively, with 8 bases between them. CDR1 and CDR2 from the germline V gene are LNHDA and SQIVND (reference sequence). The CDR3 covers 15 residues.